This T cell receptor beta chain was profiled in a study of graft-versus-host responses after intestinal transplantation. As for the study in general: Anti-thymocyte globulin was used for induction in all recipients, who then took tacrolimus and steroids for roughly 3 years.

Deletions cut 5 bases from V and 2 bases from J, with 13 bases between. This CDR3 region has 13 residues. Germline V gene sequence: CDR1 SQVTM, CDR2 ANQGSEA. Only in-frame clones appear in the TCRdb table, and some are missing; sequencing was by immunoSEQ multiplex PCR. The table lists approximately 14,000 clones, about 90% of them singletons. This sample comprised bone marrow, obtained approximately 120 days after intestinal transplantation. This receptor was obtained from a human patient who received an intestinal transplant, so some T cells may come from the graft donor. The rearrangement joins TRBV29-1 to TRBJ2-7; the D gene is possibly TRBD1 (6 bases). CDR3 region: CSVYPDSPYEQYF. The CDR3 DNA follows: TGCAGCGTTTACCCGGACAGCCCCTACGAGCAGTACTTC.